This T cell receptor (beta chain) was captured by sequencing in a study of T cells in Graves' hyperthyroidism and ophthalmopathy. Germline lookup yields CDR1 LGHNT and CDR2 FRNRAP. The CDR3 contains 14 residues. Researchers amplified the TCR beta CDR3 regions from RNA transcripts. HTBI primers were the set used in a first-round RT-PCR of the TCR CDR3. TCRdb re-derived calls from the multiplex PCR reads in MiXCR, one entry per CDR3 protein. The sample yields about 610,000 distinct CDR3 sequences, over 12% seen once. Study findings and constraints: Prediction of ophthalmopathy progression came a median around 7.1 months pre-onset.

A note on this clonotype: Its antigen remains unknown. This could be a read error, since a much larger clone is one nucleotide away.

Ophthalmopathy patients had moderate-to-severe active disease, CAS ≥3, NOSPECS ≥4, and disease duration under 3 months. Source material: blood. The V gene is TRBV12-5, the J gene TRBJ2-7, with D uncertain. The receptor was derived from a middle-aged woman with Graves' ophthalmopathy. Written as DNA, the CDR3 is TGTGCCGTGTGGGTGGGCGCTGCTGAGGACGAGCAGTACTTC. It encodes CAVWVGAAEDEQYF.